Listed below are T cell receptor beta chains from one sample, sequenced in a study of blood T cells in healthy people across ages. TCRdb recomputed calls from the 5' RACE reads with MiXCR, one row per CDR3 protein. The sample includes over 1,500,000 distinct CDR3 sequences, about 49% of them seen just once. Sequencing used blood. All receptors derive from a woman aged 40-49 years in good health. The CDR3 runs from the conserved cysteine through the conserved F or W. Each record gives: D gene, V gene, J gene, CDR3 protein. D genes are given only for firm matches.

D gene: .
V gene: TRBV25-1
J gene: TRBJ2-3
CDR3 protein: CASSRTRASTDTQYF

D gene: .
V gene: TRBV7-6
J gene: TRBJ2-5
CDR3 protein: CASSPQRTAQETQYF

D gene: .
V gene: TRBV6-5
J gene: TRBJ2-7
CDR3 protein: CASSLGLIYEQYF

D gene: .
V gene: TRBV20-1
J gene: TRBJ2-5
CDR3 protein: CSATSRLGETQYF

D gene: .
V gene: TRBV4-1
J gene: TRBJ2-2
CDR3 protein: CASSQETAANTGELFF

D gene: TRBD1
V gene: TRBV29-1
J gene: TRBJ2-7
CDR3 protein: CSGGTDYEQYF

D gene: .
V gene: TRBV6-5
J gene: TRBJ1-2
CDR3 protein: CASSYEGAYGYTF

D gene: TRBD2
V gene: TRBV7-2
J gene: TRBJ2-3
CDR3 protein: CASSLPSRLATTDTQYF

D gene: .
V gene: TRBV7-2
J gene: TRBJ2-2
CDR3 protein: CASSPTTHGELFF

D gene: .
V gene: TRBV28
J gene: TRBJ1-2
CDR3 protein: CASSPIGRSNYGYTF

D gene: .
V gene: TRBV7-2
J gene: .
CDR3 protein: CASSLASSGGFYEQYF

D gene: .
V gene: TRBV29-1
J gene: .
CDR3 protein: CSGRGLYEQYF

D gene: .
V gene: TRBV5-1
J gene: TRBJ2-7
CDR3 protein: CASSHKGPTYEQYF

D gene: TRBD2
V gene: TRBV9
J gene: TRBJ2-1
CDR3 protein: CASNRGLAGGLNEQFF

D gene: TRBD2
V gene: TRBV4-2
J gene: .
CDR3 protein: CASSQAGTSGGGETQYF

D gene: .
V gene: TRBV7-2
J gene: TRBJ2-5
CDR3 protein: CASSSTGFRETQYF

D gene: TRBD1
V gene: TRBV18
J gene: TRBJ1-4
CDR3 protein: CAGQQGKNEKLFF

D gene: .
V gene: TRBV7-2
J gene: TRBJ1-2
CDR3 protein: CASSLGLGQINYGYTF

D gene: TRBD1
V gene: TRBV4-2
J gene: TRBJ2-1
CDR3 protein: CASGPVSGQGIDEQFF

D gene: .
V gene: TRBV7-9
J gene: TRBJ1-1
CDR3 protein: CASSPDPGWTEAFF

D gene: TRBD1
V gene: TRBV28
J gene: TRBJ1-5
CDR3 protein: CASTSPNSGGQPQHF

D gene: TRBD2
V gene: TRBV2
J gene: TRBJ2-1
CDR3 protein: CASRRTSGGLYNEQFF

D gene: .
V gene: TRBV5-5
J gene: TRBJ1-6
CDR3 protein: CASSPHPARNNPPLHF

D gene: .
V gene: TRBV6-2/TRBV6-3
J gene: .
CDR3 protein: CASSWGVYEQYF

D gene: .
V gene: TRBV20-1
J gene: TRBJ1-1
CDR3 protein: CSARAGLGVNTEAFF

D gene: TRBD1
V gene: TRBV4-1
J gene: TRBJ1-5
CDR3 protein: CASSLVGQGSNQPQHF